Below are 17 T cell receptor beta chains sequenced from a single sample in a study of control samples from healthy donors and cancer patients. Sequencing used immunoSEQ multiplex PCR; TCRdb keeps in-frame clones, though not all of them. The table shows 100,000 to 120,000 clones, with roughly 85% occurring only once. The sample comprised blood. The receptors originated from a woman between 50 and 59 years old in good health.

V gene TRBV19 combines with J gene TRBJ1-2; TRBD1 might be the D (5 bases). Germline values: CDR1 LNHDA, CDR2 SQIVND (reference sequence). This CDR3 has 13 residues. The germline V and J ends were trimmed by 0 bases and 8 bases, with 10 bases remaining between them. The CDR3 region has the DNA TGTGCCAGTAGTATAGACGCAGGGAAAGGCTACACCTTC. Its translation: CASSIDAGKGYTF.

This sequence joins TRBV24-1 and TRBJ2-3; TRBD1 agrees at 10 bases. Germline V gene sequence: CDR1 KGHDR, CDR2 SFDVKD. The CDR3 has 17 residues. The ends lost 5 bases at V and 1 base at J; junction bases unmatched: 8. In DNA form, the CDR3 reads TGTGCCACCAGTGGGAGGAGAGGGACAGGGGGCACAGATACGCAGTATTTT. Protein: CATSGRRGTGGTDTQYF.

J is TRBJ1-1 and V is TRBV24-1; possibly TRBD1 for D (5 bases). From germline, CDR1 is KGHDR and CDR2 SFDVKD. The CDR3 consists of 13 residues. V dropped 4 bases and J dropped 5 bases, with 10 bases sitting between them. For the CDR3, the DNA is TGTGCCACCAGTGACAATGGGGGGACTGAAGCTTTCTTT. Translated: CATSDNGGTEAFF.

To note about this clone: Other DNA sequences of this sample code for an identical CDR3. The chain is built from TRBV6-5 and TRBJ2-2; D is ambiguous. This CDR3 region has 14 residues. The germline gives CDR1 MNHEY, CDR2 SVGAGI. Trimming took off 6 bases at V and 0 bases at J, with 8 bases between the two ends. CDR3 amino acids: CASRTISNTGELFF. DNA of the CDR3: TGTGCCAGCAGGACGATATCGAACACCGGGGAGCTGTTTTTT.

V is TRBV5-8 and J is TRBJ1-5; TRBD1 is a possible D gene (6 bases). This CDR3 spans 15 amino acids. V dropped 2 bases and J dropped 3 bases, with 12 bases sitting between them. Germline V gene sequence: CDR1 SGHTS, CDR2 YDEGEE. CDR3 DNA sequence: TGTGCCAGCAGCTTACCCGGACAGTACAATCAGCCCCAGCATTTT. This codes for CASSLPGQYNQPQHF.

The V call is TRBV7-9, the J call TRBJ1-5, with 8 positions matching TRBD1. Germline CDR1 is SEHNR and CDR2 is FQNEAQ (reference sequence). This CDR3 is built from 14 residues. Germline trimming cut 5 bases from V and 2 bases from J; bases unmatched to any gene: 2. The CDR3 region has the DNA TGTGCCAGCAGCCCGGGACAGGGCAATCAGCCCCAGCATTTT. Translation gives CASSPGQGNQPQHF. Drawing the rest from reference TRBV7-9 and TRBJ1-5, the complete variable domain is DTGVSQNPRHKITKRGQNVTFRCDPISEHNRLYWYRQTLGQGPEFLTYFQNEAQLEKSRLLSDRFSAERPKGSFSTLEIQRTEQGDSAMYLCASSPGQGNQPQHFGDGTRLSIL.

The rearrangement uses TRBV7-6 and TRBJ2-2, with unresolved D. Between the trimmed V and J ends, which lost 1 base and 7 bases, there was a span of 10 bases. The V gene's germline CDR1 is SGHVS and CDR2 FNYEAQ. CDR3 length: 14 residues. Here the CDR3 reads CASSLGPANGELFF. The CDR3 nucleotides are TGTGCCAGCAGCTTAGGGCCAGCGAACGGGGAGCTGTTTTTT.

This chain links TRBV7-2 with TRBJ2-1; tentatively, D is TRBD1 (6 bases). Germline V CDR1 and CDR2: SGHTA, FQGNSA. Trimming cost V 1 base and J 5 bases, with 12 bases left between them. There are 15 residues in the CDR3. The DNA of the CDR3 is TGTGCCAGCAGCTTAGAACAGGGAATCCACAATGAGCAGTTCTTC. This codes for CASSLEQGIHNEQFF.

The chain's CDR3 is CASSHRAKNIQYF. For the CDR3, the DNA is TGCGCCAGCAGTCACAGGGCCAAAAACATTCAGTACTTC. This chain connects TRBV23-1 to TRBJ2-4, with D unresolved. TRBV23-1 is annotated as an ORF whose role is uncertain. V lost 3 bases to trimming and J lost 1 base, with 4 bases between them. The CDR3 extends over 13 amino acids.

The chain is built from TRBV6-5 and TRBJ2-2, with 7 bases matching TRBD1. Germline CDR1 reads MNHEY; CDR2 reads SVGAGI. V was pared by 8 bases and J by 3 bases, with 9 bases of the junction left unmatched. CDR3 size: 15 residues. The CDR3 sequence is CASSNRGFDTGELFF. The DNA of the CDR3 is TGTGCCAGCTCGAACAGGGGATTTGACACCGGGGAGCTGTTTTTT.

This chain joins TRBV19 and TRBJ1-2, with D possibly matching TRBD1 (5 bases). Trimming removed 7 bases from V and 2 bases from J, with 11 bases in between. CDR1 and CDR2 (germline): LNHDA, SQIVND (reference sequence). The CDR3 runs to 13 residues. The CDR3 DNA reads TGTGCCAGTACCCCGCGGGGGAACTATGGCTACACCTTC. Its protein product is CASTPRGNYGYTF.

This rearrangement joins TRBV4-1 to TRBJ1-1; D is perhaps TRBD1 (6 bases). Germline V gives CDR1 MGHRA, CDR2 YSYEKL. This CDR3 has 17 residues. Trimming took off 3 bases at V and 0 bases at J, with 17 bases between the two ends. CDR3 loop: CASSQFSGAGMNTEAFF. Written as DNA, the CDR3 is TGCGCCAGCAGCCAGTTCTCGGGGGCAGGTATGAACACTGAAGCTTTCTTT.

As to this clone: Other DNA sequences in the sample encode the same CDR3. In nucleotides, the CDR3 is TGTGCCAGCAGCTTCAGGGGTAATAATTCACCCCTCCACTTT. This gives the protein CASSFRGNNSPLHF. The genes are TRBV11-1 and TRBJ1-6; a weak D match, TRBD1 (6 bases). CDR3 length: 14 amino acids. Per germline, CDR1 SGHAT and CDR2 FQDESV (reference sequence). V was cut by 3 bases and J by 5 bases, with 8 bases left in between.

V gene TRBV6-5 combines with J gene TRBJ2-3; 8 bases are a match to TRBD1. The CDR3 sequence is 14 residues long. V dropped 8 bases and J dropped 4; count of bases not matched to a gene: 8. CDR1 is MNHEY and CDR2 is SVGAGI in the germline V gene. This chain's CDR3 is CASSAPGGADTQYF. In nucleotides, the CDR3 is TGTGCCAGCTCGGCGCCAGGGGGCGCAGATACGCAGTATTTT.

The chain employs TRBV12-3 or TRBV12-4 and TRBJ2-1; 9 bases are shared with TRBD1. Trimming at V came to 7 bases and at J to 5 bases, leaving 3 bases not matched to a gene. This CDR3 has 13 amino acids. The CDR3 here is CASTGQGNNEQFF. CDR3 nucleotides: TGTGCCAGCACAGGACAGGGGAACAATGAGCAGTTCTTC.

V usage is TRBV29-1 and J usage is TRBJ2-3; D may correspond to TRBD1 or TRBD2 (5 bases each). Germline V gene data show CDR1 as SQVTM and CDR2 as ANQGSEA. Trimming pared 5 bases from V and 7 bases from J, leaving 13 bases between. The CDR3 runs 12 residues. The CDR3 coding sequence is TGCAGCGTTCCCCGGGACGGTTATACGCAGTATTTT. Residues: CSVPRDGYTQYF.

The chain uses TRBV7-6 and TRBJ1-1, with unresolved D. CDR3 size: 13 residues. The V and J ends lost 5 bases and 3 bases respectively, with 10 bases between them. Germline values: CDR1 SGHVS, CDR2 FNYEAQ. CDR3 residues: CASSRNLDTEAFF. In nucleotides, the CDR3 is TGTGCCAGCAGCCGAAACTTGGACACTGAAGCTTTCTTT.